The T cell receptor (beta chain) under discussion was sequenced for a study of blood T cell repertoires in COVID-19. Across the study: Donors in the United States, Italy and Spain gave samples during acute or convalescent COVID-19. T cells, B-cell-depleted T cells, or PBMCs supplied cDNA or gDNA.

In the original processing: For nucleated cells, counts were estimated from reference gene primer amplification. Profiled with immunoSEQ multiplex PCR; TCRdb holds only in-frame clones, not every one. D and trimming come from the DNA, and the V and J calls and clone size come from that table. The table records 200,000 to 250,000 clones, roughly 80% of them present only once. The germline CDR1 and CDR2 sequences are GTSNPN and SVGIG (reference sequence). The CDR3 spans 13 residues. Trimming stripped 4 bases from V and 2 bases from J, with 10 bases between. Material: peripheral blood. The chain joins TRBV30 to TRBJ2-3; D not certain. This sequence was found in a woman aged 70 to 79 with acute or convalescent COVID-19. CDR3 amino acids: CAWIPGDTDTQYF. The CDR3 DNA follows: TGTGCCTGGATTCCCGGAGACACAGATACGCAGTATTTT. Full variable domain (missing parts from reference TRBV30 and TRBJ2-3): SQTIHQWPATLVQPVGSPLSLECTVEGTSNPNLYWYRQAAGRGLQLLFYSVGIGQISSEVPQNLSASRPQDRQFILSSKKLLLSDSGFYLCAWIPGDTDTQYFGPGTRLTVL.